The present TCR beta chain was sequenced within a study of OX40 agonist ivuxolimab in advanced cancers. In terms of the full investigation: Ivuxolimab was an agonistic, fully human IgG2 monoclonal antibody directed against OX40 (CD134), a costimulatory receptor. Intravenous ivuxolimab was administered to patients every 2 weeks at six dose levels: 0.01, 0.1, 0.3, 1.5, 3 and 10 mg/kg. Among the approximately 50 dose-escalation patients, some 20 had hepatocellular carcinoma, around 15 melanoma, 9 renal cell carcinoma and 9 head and neck cancer. A male proportion of roughly 80% and a mean age of 60 years, ranging from roughly 23 to 90, were recorded for the dose-escalation cohort. Patients were allowed to have had prior anti-PD-1, anti-PD-L1 or anti-CTLA-4 therapy, and 40% of the dose-escalation patients had previously received checkpoint inhibitors. Partial responses were achieved by three dose-escalation patients, of whom one had hepatocellular carcinoma and two had cutaneous melanoma. Peripheral TCRbeta sequencing was intended to test whether TCR sequence diversity was altered and clonal T-cell expansion was caused by ivuxolimab. The paper reports the monotherapy dose-escalation portion (N of about 50 patients) of the phase I ivuxolimab trial. Overall study outcomes, separate from this receptor: Partial responders in the 0.1-3.0 mg/kg groups had among the lowest normalized peripheral clonal expansion, especially among CD8+ T cells. On average, CD8+ T cells showed more expanded clones than CD4+ T cells after ivuxolimab. Low levels of normalized T-cell clonal expansion were also seen in some nonresponding patients. The antigen specificity of the clonally expanded peripheral T cells was not determined. At doses of 0.1 to 3.0 mg/kg, clonal expansion of both CD4+ and CD8+ blood T cells was observed from baseline to week 6.

V is cut by 0 bases and J by 5 bases, and the space between the germline ends is 14 bases. The CDR3 has 16 amino acids, counting the end cysteine and phenylalanine. The retained sequence is limited to the CDR3, 48 bases, with the frame set at the first base. The germline V gene encodes CDR1 MGHRA and CDR2 YSYEKL. The trial excluded patients who had a history of autoimmune disease or were on systemic immunosuppression. Peripheral blood for TCR sequencing was drawn from every dose cohort at baseline, at cycle 4 day 1 and at cycle 7 day 1. The samples were drawn from a first-in-human, open-label, multicenter phase I dose-escalation trial of ivuxolimab. Adults with locally advanced or metastatic melanoma, renal cell, hepatocellular, or head and neck squamous cell carcinoma were enrolled in the trial. Before TCR sequencing, CD4+ T cells and CD8+ T cells were sorted from peripheral blood as separate populations.

A remark on this clone: What antigen it recognizes has not been identified. Per-base qualities were not stored, and no clone one base away is much larger.

For sequencing of the TCRbeta CDR3 region, genomic DNA was extracted from the sorted cells. The immunoSEQ Assay was used to sequence the TCRbeta CDR3 regions. Held by TCRdb, this immuneACCESS table contains in-frame sequences only and omits some clones. Under half of the omission traces to an unresolved V gene where checked; the cause of the rest is unknown. This sample holds approximately 64,000 clones; around four fifths were observed only once. About 3.5% of the sample rests with the top ten. The sequenced sample was CD4+ or CD8+ T cells sorted from blood, obtained in a trial of the OX40 agonist ivuxolimab. The chain couples TRBV4-1 to TRBJ2-1, and possibly TRBD1, on 6 matching bases. The receptor comes from an adult with an advanced solid tumor such as melanoma, head and neck, liver or kidney cancer. The bases read TGCGCCAGCAGCCAAGATCCAACCTGGACAGACAATGAGCAGTTCTTC. This sequence encodes CASSQDPTWTDNEQFF.